This T cell receptor beta chain comes out of a study of blood T cell repertoires in COVID-19. Germline CDR1 and CDR2: SGDLS and YYNGEE. The J segment lost 7 bases and the V segment lost 4 bases, leaving 5 bases of the junction unmatched. This CDR3 contains 15 residues. In the study's own analysis: Amplification from reference gene primers served as the basis for estimated nucleated cell counts. This table comes from immunoSEQ multiplex PCR, and its TCRdb copy is limited to in-frame clones, with some not included. The D gene and trimming were derived from the DNA, and the V and J assignments and clone size from that table. Counted here are about 100,000 clones, around 73% occurring once; the ten biggest clones make up 9.8%.

The chain links TRBV9 to TRBJ2-1; 13 bases are a match to TRBD2. The sequenced sample was peripheral blood. The source is a man aged 60 to 75 with active or convalescent COVID-19. DNA for the CDR3: TGTGCCAGCAGCACTAGCGGGAGGGCCGGGAATGAGCAGTTCTTC. Protein: CASSTSGRAGNEQFF. Looking up the rest from reference TRBV9 and TRBJ2-1 gives the full variable domain: DSGVTQTPKHLITATGQRVTLRCSPRSGDLSVYWYQQSLDQGLQFLIQYYNGEERAKGNILERFSAQQFPDLHSELNLSSLELGDSALYFCASSTSGRAGNEQFFGPGTRLTVL.